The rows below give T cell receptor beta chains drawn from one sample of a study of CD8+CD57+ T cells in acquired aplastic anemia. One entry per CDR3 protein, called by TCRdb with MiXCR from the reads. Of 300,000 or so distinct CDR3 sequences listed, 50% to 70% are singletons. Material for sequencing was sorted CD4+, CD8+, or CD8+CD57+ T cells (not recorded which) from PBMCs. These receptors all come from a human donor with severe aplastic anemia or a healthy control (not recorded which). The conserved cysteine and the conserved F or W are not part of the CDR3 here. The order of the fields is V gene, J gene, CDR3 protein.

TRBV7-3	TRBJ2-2	ASSLTTGQLTSGELF
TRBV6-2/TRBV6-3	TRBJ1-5	ASSPFTGRGNQPQH
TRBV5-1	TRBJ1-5	ASSSSGGDQPQH
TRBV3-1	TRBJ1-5	ASSRDMWGNQPQH
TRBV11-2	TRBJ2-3	ASSWSSGVVNTQY
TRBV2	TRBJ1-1	ASRPQGAKNTEAF
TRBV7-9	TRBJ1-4	ASSPGQGQSHYEKLF
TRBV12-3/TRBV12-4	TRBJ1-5	ASSSGQGWVQPQH
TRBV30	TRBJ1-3	AWSGNLGNTIY
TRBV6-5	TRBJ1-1	ASSYGPWGPGTEAF
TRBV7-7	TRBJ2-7	ASSKTQGASYEQY
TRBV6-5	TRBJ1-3	ASSPGQTFSGNTIY
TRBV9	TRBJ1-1	ASSPLGDVNTEAF
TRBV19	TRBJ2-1	ASRSGLAGYNEQF
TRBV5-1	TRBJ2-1	ASSPTSGSKYEQF
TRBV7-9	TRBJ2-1	ASSPGTGGHNEQF
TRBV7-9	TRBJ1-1	ASSLYDMNTEAF
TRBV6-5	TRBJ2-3	ASSYLGTNTQY
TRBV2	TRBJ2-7	ASSTRGRAYEQY
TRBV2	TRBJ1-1	ASSEALPNTEAF
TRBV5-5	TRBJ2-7	ASSGGAEEQY
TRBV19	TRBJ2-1	ASTQRTGQPYNEQF
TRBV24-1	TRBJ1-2	ATSGETGGDYGYT
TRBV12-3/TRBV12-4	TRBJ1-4	ASKVRGEKLF
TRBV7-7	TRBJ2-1	ASSLAPTGVGYNEQF
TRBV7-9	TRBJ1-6	ASSLGPGGSPLH
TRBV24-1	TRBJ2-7	ATSVRTAEVCEQY
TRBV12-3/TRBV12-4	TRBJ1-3	AKPGDRGQRNTIY
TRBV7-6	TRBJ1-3	ASSWGVSGNTIY
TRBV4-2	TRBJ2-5	ASSQDTGETQY
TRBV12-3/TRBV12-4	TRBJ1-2	ASSSLSSYGYT
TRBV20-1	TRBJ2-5	SARFGAGSQETQY
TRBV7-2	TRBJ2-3	ASSLDGSVSDTQY
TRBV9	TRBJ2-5	ASSSTKRGKETQY
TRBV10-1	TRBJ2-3	ASSESRTQY
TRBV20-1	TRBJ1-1	SASSVLNTEAF